This T cell receptor (beta chain) derives from a study of cytomegalovirus exposure and HLA in healthy donors. This CDR3 is built from 14 residues. Germline CDR1 reads GTSNPN; CDR2 reads SVGIG (reference sequence). 13 Jbeta primers and 60 Vbeta primers were used for the PCR. This table comes from immunoSEQ multiplex PCR, and its TCRdb copy is limited to in-frame clones, with some not included. Here the sample spans some 180,000 clones, about 90% being singletons. This receptor was identified in a boy between 2 and 15 years old in good health and CMV-seronegative. The sequencing sample was made of PBMCs. The V and J genes are TRBV30 and TRBJ2-5; D possibly corresponds to TRBD2 (5 bases). The tail of the sequence fits TRBJ2-7 better, so the J call may be wrong. The CDR3 DNA reads TGTGCCTGGAGTGTTACTAGTTCTGGTTACGAGCAGTACTTC. Residues: CAWSVTSSGYEQYF.